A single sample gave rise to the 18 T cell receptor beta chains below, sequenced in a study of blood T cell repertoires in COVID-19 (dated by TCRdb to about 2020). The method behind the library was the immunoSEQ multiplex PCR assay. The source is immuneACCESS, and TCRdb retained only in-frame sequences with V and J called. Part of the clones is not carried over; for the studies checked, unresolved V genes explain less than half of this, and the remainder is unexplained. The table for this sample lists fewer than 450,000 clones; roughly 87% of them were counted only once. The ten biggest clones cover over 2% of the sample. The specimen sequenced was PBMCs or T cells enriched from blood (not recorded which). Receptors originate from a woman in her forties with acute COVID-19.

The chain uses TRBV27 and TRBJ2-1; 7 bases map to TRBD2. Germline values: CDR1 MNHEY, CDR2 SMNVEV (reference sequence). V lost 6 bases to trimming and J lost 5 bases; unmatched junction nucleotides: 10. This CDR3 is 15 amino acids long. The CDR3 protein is CASRPSGILDNEQFF. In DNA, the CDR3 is TGTGCCAGCAGACCAAGCGGGATACTCGACAATGAGCAGTTCTTC.

The CDR3 nucleotides read TGCGCCAGCAGCGAGAGTTACGAGCAGTACTTC. Encoded protein: CASSESYEQYF. The chain carries TRBV5-1 and TRBJ2-7; no clear D. Germline CDR1 reads SGHRS; CDR2 reads YFSETQ. CDR3 length equals 11 residues. V was cut by 4 bases and J by 4 bases, with 6 bases left in between.

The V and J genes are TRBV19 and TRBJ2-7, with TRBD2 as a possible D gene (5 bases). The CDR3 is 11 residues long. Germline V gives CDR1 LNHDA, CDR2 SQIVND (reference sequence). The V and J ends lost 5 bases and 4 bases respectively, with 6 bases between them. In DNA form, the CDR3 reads TGTGCCAGTAGTCGAGGGTACGAGCAGTACTTC. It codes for CASSRGYEQYF.

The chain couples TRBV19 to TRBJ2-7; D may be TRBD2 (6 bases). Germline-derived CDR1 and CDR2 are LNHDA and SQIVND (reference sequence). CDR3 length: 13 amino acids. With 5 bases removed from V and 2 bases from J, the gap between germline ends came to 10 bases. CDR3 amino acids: CASSAGLTYEQYF. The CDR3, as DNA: TGTGCCAGTAGTGCGGGACTTACCTACGAGCAGTACTTC. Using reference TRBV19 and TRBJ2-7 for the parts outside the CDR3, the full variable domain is DGGITQSPKYLFRKEGQNVTLSCEQNLNHDAMYWYRQDPGQGLRLIYYSQIVNDFQKGDIAEGYSVSREKKESFPLTVTSAQKNPTAFYLCASSAGLTYEQYFGPGTRLTVT.

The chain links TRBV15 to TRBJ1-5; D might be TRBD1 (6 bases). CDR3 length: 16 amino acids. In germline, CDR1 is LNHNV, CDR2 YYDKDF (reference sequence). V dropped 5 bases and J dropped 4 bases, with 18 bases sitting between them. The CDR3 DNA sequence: TGTGCCACCAGCGAAGGGCGGGGGGGCCCAAATCAGCCCCAGCATTTT. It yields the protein CATSEGRGGPNQPQHF.

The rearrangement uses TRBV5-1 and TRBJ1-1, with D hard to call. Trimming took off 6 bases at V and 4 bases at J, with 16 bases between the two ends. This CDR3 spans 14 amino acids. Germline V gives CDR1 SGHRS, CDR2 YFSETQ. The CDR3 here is CASNDGSGITEAFF. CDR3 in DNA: TGCGCCAGCAACGATGGATCGGGGATCACTGAAGCTTTCTTT.

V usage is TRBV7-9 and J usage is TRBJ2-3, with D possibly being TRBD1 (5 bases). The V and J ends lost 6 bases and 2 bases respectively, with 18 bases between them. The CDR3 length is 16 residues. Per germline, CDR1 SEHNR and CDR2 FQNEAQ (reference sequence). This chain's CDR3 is CASSLLYRGPTDTQYF. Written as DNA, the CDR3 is TGTGCCAGCAGTCTTCTGTATAGGGGTCCCACAGATACGCAGTATTTT. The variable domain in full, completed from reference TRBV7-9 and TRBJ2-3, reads DTGVSQNPRHKITKRGQNVTFRCDPISEHNRLYWYRQTLGQGPEFLTYFQNEAQLEKSRLLSDRFSAERPKGSFSTLEIQRTEQGDSAMYLCASSLLYRGPTDTQYFGPGTRLTVL.

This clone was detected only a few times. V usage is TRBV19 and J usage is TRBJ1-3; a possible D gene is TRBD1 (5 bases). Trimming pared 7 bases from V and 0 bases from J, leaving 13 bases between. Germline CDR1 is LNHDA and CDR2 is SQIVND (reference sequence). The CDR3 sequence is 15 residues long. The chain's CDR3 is CASKRQSFSGNTIYF. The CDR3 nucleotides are TGTGCCAGTAAAAGACAGTCCTTCTCTGGAAACACCATATATTTT.

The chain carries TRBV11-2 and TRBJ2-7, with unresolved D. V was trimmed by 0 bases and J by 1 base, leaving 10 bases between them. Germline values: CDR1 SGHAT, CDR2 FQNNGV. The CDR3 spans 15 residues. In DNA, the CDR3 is TGTGCCAGCAGCTTAGACGTCCACAGTTCCTACGAGCAGTACTTC. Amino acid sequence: CASSLDVHSSYEQYF.

The CDR3 region is CASSYSGQGHGYTF. CDR3 nucleotides: TGTGCCAGCAGTTACTCGGGACAGGGCCATGGCTACACCTTC. The chain recombines TRBV6-5 with TRBJ1-2; 9 nucleotides agree with TRBD1. The ends lost 0 bases at V and 6 bases at J; junction bases unmatched: 2. The germline CDR1 and CDR2 sequences are MNHEY and SVGAGI. This CDR3 comprises 14 residues.

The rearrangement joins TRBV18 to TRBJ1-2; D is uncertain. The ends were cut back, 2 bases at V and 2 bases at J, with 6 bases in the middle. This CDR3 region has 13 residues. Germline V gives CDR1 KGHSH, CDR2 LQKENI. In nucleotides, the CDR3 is TGTGCCAGCTCACCAGACAAAAACTATGGCTACACCTTC. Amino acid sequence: CASSPDKNYGYTF.

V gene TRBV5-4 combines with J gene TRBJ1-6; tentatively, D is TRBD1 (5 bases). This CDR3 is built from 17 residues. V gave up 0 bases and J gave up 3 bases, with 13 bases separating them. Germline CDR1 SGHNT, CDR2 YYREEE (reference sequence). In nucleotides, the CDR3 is TGTGCCAGCAGCTTGGGAAGCGGGGGGGACTATAATTCACCCCTCCACTTT. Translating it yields CASSLGSGGDYNSPLHF.

In DNA form, the CDR3 reads TGTGCCAGCGGATGGGACTTTAACTACGAGCAGTACTTC. It is translated as CASGWDFNYEQYF. The gene calls are TRBV11-2 and TRBJ2-7, with D perhaps TRBD2 (6 bases). From germline, CDR1 is SGHAT and CDR2 FQNNGV. CDR3 length: 13 amino acids. The V and J ends lost 8 bases and 3 bases respectively, with 14 bases between them.

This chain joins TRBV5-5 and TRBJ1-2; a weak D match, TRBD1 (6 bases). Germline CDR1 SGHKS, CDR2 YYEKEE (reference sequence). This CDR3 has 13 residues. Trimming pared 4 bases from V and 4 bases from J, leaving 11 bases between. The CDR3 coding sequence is TGTGCCAGCAGCCGGCAGGGGAGCTATGGCTACACCTTC. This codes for CASSRQGSYGYTF. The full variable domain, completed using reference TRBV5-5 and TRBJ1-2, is DAGVTQSPTHLIKTRGQQVTLRCSPISGHKSVSWYQQVLGQGPQFIFQYYEKEERGRGNFPDRFSARQFPNYSSELNVNALLLGDSALYLCASSRQGSYGYTFGSGTRLTVV.

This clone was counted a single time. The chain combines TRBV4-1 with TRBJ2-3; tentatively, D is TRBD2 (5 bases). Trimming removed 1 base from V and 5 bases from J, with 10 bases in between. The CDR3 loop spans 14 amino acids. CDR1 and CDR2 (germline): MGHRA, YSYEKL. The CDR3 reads CASSQGLGRDTQYF. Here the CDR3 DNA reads TGCGCCAGCAGCCAAGGTTTAGGGAGAGATACGCAGTATTTT.

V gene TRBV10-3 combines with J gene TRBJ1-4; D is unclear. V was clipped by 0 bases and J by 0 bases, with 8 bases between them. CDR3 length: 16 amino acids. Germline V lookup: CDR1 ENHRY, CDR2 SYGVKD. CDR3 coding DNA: TGTGCCATCAGTGAGTCCGCGGATGCAACTAATGAAAAACTGTTTTTT. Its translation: CAISESADATNEKLFF.

CDR3 nucleotide sequence: TGCGCCAGCGCAACAGGGGTAGGGACCGGGGAGCTGTTTTTT. The encoded protein is CASATGVGTGELFF. This sequence joins TRBV5-1 and TRBJ2-2; 7 bases match TRBD1. The CDR3 runs 14 residues. V dropped 7 bases and J dropped 5; count of bases not matched to a gene: 8. From germline, CDR1 is SGHRS and CDR2 YFSETQ.

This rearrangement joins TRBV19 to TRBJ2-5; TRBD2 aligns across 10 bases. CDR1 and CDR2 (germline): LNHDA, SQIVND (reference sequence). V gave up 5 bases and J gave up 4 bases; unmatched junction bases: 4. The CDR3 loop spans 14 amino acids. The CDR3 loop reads CASSATSGAETQYF. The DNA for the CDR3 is TGTGCCAGTAGTGCCACTAGCGGGGCAGAGACCCAGTACTTC.